This TCR beta chain was found in a study of sequential checkpoint blockade in melanoma. Study-level background: First-line arms were nivolumab then ipilimumab, or the reverse, randomized 1:1.

This clone was seen only a few times. Treatment: randomized to nivolumab then ipilimumab (arm A) or the reverse (arm B). DNA-damaging chemotherapy had not been given to any patient beforehand. This table comes from immunoSEQ multiplex PCR, and its TCRdb copy is limited to in-frame clones, with some not included. The profile shows under 40,000 clones, around nine tenths of them singletons. The CDR3 length is 15 residues. Losses at the gene ends were 5 bases for V and 2 bases for J; bases not matched to a gene: 7. Germline values: CDR1 MNHEY, CDR2 SMNVEV (reference sequence). This chain uses TRBV27 with TRBJ2-3, with TRBD1 identical over 7 bases. This sequence was found in a human donor with melanoma. Sequences were derived from CD8+ T cells sorted from blood (inferred from file names), sampled from a patient given nivolumab and ipilimumab in sequence. In DNA form, the CDR3 reads TGTGCCAGCAGTACCACGACAGGGATCACAGATACGCAGTATTTT. Translated: CASSTTTGITDTQYF.